A selection of T cell receptor beta chains follows, all from one sample in a study of blood T cell repertoires in COVID-19. TCRdb's copy holds only in-frame clones and misses some; the assay was immunoSEQ multiplex PCR. The sample yields under 150,000 clones, about 70% seen once. The material sequenced was peripheral blood. The source is a man at least 80 years old with acute or convalescent COVID-19. CDR3s include the opening cysteine and the closing phenylalanine or tryptophan. Fields, in order: J gene, V gene, clone size, D gene, CDR3 DNA, CDR3 protein. A D gene is named only where the DNA matches it firmly. The size entry is marked missing in some rows and otherwise reads once, few, many or a size class.

J gene: TRBJ2-2; V gene: TRBV7-3; clone size: .; D gene: .; CDR3 DNA: TGTGCCAGCAGCTTATTTGGGCCCCCCAGTTCTGGCGGGGAGCTGTTTTTT; CDR3 protein: CASSLFGPPSSGGELFF
J gene: TRBJ2-3; V gene: TRBV4-2; clone size: .; D gene: .; CDR3 DNA: TGTGCCAGCAGCCAAGAGAGGCGTAGCACAGATACGCAGTATTTT; CDR3 protein: CASSQERRSTDTQYF
J gene: TRBJ2-7; V gene: TRBV18; clone size: .; D gene: .; CDR3 DNA: TGTGCCAGCTCACCGGGGGCCTCTCTTCCCTACGAGCAGTACTTC; CDR3 protein: CASSPGASLPYEQYF
J gene: TRBJ2-6; V gene: TRBV9; clone size: .; D gene: .; CDR3 DNA: TGTGCCAGCAGTTCCTTGGGACACGGAGCCTCTGGGGCCAACGTCCTGACTTTC; CDR3 protein: CASSSLGHGASGANVLTF
J gene: TRBJ1-6; V gene: TRBV14; clone size: .; D gene: TRBD1; CDR3 DNA: TGTGCCAGCAGCCGGGACAGGGGTAGGGGTTCACCCCTCCACTTT; CDR3 protein: CASSRDRGRGSPLHF
J gene: TRBJ1-6; V gene: TRBV7-9; clone size: .; D gene: .; CDR3 DNA: TGTGCCAGCAGCTTAAGGACTGGGAAAAATTCACCCCTCCACTTT; CDR3 protein: CASSLRTGKNSPLHF
J gene: TRBJ1-5; V gene: TRBV6-5; clone size: .; D gene: .; CDR3 DNA: TGTGCCAGCAGTTACCGGGGCAATCAGCCCCAGCATTTT; CDR3 protein: CASSYRGNQPQHF
J gene: TRBJ2-3; V gene: TRBV13; clone size: once; D gene: TRBD1; CDR3 DNA: TGTGCCAGCAGCTCCAGGACAGGGGTTGGCACAGATACGCAGTATTTT; CDR3 protein: CASSSRTGVGTDTQYF
J gene: TRBJ2-7; V gene: TRBV10-3; clone size: .; D gene: .; CDR3 DNA: TGTGCCATCTCGGGGACTGCACAAGGTTACGAGCAGTACTTC; CDR3 protein: CAISGTAQGYEQYF
J gene: TRBJ2-1; V gene: TRBV7-2; clone size: .; D gene: .; CDR3 DNA: TGTGCCAGCAGTTTTGGAGGGTCCTACAATGAGCAGTTCTTC; CDR3 protein: CASSFGGSYNEQFF
J gene: TRBJ1-5; V gene: TRBV2; clone size: .; D gene: TRBD1; CDR3 DNA: TGTGCCAGCAGTTCTCCCGGGACAGATAGCAATCAGCCCCAGCATTTT; CDR3 protein: CASSSPGTDSNQPQHF
J gene: TRBJ1-5; V gene: TRBV4-3; clone size: .; D gene: .; CDR3 DNA: TGCGCCAGCAGTGACGGGAGGTATAGCAATCAGCCCCAGCATTTT; CDR3 protein: CASSDGRYSNQPQHF
J gene: TRBJ2-3; V gene: TRBV5-1; clone size: .; D gene: TRBD1; CDR3 DNA: TGCGCCAGCAGCTTCGGGACAGCGGCCCCAGATACGCAGTATTTT; CDR3 protein: CASSFGTAAPDTQYF
J gene: TRBJ2-3; V gene: TRBV24-1; clone size: .; D gene: .; CDR3 DNA: TGTGCCACCAGTGATTCACTATTGGGGCCTACGCAGTATTTT; CDR3 protein: CATSDSLLGPTQYF
J gene: TRBJ2-1; V gene: TRBV9; clone size: few; D gene: TRBD1; CDR3 DNA: TGTGCCAGCAGCTCCCGCCGACCGGGACAGGCCTACGATGAGCAGTTCTTC; CDR3 protein: CASSSRRPGQAYDEQFF
J gene: TRBJ1-1; V gene: TRBV18; clone size: few; D gene: .; CDR3 DNA: TGTGCCAGCTCGTTAGGGGTAGACACTGAAGCTTTCTTT; CDR3 protein: CASSLGVDTEAFF
J gene: TRBJ2-7; V gene: TRBV19; clone size: .; D gene: .; CDR3 DNA: TGTGCCAGTAGCACCTCAGTCTACGAGCAGTACTTC; CDR3 protein: CASSTSVYEQYF
J gene: TRBJ1-6; V gene: TRBV4-1; clone size: once; D gene: TRBD1; CDR3 DNA: TGCGCCAGCAGCCAAACGGGACAGGGTAGGAATAATTCACCCCTCCACTTT; CDR3 protein: CASSQTGQGRNNSPLHF
J gene: TRBJ1-2; V gene: TRBV6-1; clone size: .; D gene: .; CDR3 DNA: TGTGCCAGCAGTGAAGCCTACGCGCAAGGGGGGGGAGGCTACACCTTC; CDR3 protein: CASSEAYAQGGGGYTF
J gene: TRBJ2-1; V gene: TRBV5-6; clone size: .; D gene: TRBD1; CDR3 DNA: TGTGCCAGCAGCTTTGGGACAGGTCGGGTCTACAATGAGCAGTTCTTC; CDR3 protein: CASSFGTGRVYNEQFF
J gene: TRBJ2-5; V gene: TRBV7-8; clone size: few; D gene: TRBD1; CDR3 DNA: TGTGCCAGCAGGCCTGACAGGGTGCAACAAGAGACCCAGTACTTC; CDR3 protein: CASRPDRVQQETQYF
J gene: TRBJ2-2; V gene: TRBV7-9; clone size: .; D gene: TRBD1; CDR3 DNA: TGTGCCAGCAGCTTAACAGGGGGAAACACCGGGGAGCTGTTTTTT; CDR3 protein: CASSLTGGNTGELFF
J gene: TRBJ2-3; V gene: TRBV7-3; clone size: .; D gene: .; CDR3 DNA: TGTGCCAGCAGCTTAGACGGGGGCACAGATACGCAGTATTTT; CDR3 protein: CASSLDGGTDTQYF
J gene: TRBJ2-3; V gene: TRBV6-5; clone size: few; D gene: .; CDR3 DNA: TGTGCCAGCAGGTGGGGGCTTAGCACAGATACGCAGTATTTT; CDR3 protein: CASRWGLSTDTQYF
J gene: TRBJ2-3; V gene: TRBV5-1; clone size: few; D gene: TRBD2; CDR3 DNA: TGCGCCAGCAGTTGGAATTCGCGGGGGGGCACAGATACGCAGTATTTT; CDR3 protein: CASSWNSRGGTDTQYF
J gene: TRBJ1-2; V gene: TRBV9; clone size: .; D gene: .; CDR3 DNA: TGTGCCAGCAGCGTAGACGACCGGGACATCTATGGCTACACCTTC; CDR3 protein: CASSVDDRDIYGYTF